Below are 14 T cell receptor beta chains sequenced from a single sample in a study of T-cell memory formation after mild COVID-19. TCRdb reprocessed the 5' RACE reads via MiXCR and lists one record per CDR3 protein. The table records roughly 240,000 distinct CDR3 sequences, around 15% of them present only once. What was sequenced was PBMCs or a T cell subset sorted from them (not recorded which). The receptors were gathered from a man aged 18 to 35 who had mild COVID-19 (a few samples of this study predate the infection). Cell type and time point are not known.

Here the CDR3 reads CASSPRLGRSYNEQFF. CDR3 DNA sequence: TGTGCCAGCAGCCCGCGACTAGGACGCTCCTACAATGAGCAGTTCTTC. The chain couples TRBV7-2 to TRBJ2-1; weak D call: TRBD2 (6 bases). The CDR3 runs 16 residues. Deletions cut 5 bases from V and 0 bases from J, with 14 bases between. The germline V gene has CDR1 SGHTA and CDR2 FQGNSA.

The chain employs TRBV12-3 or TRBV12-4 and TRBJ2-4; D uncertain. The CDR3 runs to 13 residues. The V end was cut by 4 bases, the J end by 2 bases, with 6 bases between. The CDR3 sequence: CASSSPSKNIQYF. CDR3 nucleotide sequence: TGTGCCAGCAGTTCACCTTCCAAAAACATTCAGTACTTC.

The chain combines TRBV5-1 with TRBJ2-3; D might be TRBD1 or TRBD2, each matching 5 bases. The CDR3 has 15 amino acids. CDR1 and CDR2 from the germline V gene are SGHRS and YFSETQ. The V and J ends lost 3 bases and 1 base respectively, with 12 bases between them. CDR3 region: CASSSVRGRTDTQYF. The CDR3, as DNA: TGCGCCAGCAGCTCCGTGAGGGGACGCACAGATACGCAGTATTTT. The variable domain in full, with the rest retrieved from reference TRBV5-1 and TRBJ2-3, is KAGVTQTPRYLIKTRGQQVTLSCSPISGHRSVSWYQQTPGQGLQFLFEYFSETQRNKGNFPGRFSGRQFSNSRSEMNVSTLELGDSALYLCASSSVRGRTDTQYFGPGTRLTVL.

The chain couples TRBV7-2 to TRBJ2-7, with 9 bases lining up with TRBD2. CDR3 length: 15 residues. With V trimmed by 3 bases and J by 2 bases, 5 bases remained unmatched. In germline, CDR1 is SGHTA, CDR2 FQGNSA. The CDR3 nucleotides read TGTGCCAGCAGCTTGGTAGCGGGGGATACCTACGAGCAGTACTTC. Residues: CASSLVAGDTYEQYF.

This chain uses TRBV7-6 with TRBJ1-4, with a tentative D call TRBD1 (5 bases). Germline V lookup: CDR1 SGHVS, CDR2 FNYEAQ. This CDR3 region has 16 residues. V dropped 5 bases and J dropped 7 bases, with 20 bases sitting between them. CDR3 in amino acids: CASSARSGPYLEKLFF. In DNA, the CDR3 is TGTGCCAGCAGCGCCCGCTCGGGGCCTTATCTTGAAAAACTGTTTTTT. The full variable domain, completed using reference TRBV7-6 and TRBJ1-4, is GAGVSQSPRYKVTKRGQDVALRCDPISGHVSLYWYRQALGQGPEFLTYFNYEAQQDKSGLPNDRFSAERPEGSISTLTIQRTEQRDSAMYRCASSARSGPYLEKLFFGSGTQLSVL.

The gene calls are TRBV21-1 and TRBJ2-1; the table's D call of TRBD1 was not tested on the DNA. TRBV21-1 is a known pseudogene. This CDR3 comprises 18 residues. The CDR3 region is CASSKGPWEPSTYNEQFF. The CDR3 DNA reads TGTGCCAGCAGCAAAGGCCCCTGGGAACCGTCCACCTACAATGAGCAGTTCTTC.

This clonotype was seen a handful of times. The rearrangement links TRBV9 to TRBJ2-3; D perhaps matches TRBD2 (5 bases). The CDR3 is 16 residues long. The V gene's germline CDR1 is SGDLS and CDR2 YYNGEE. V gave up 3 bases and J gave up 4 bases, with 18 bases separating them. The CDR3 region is CASSEDGGVSADTQYF. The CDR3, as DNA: TGTGCCAGCAGCGAGGACGGAGGAGTTAGCGCAGATACGCAGTATTTT.

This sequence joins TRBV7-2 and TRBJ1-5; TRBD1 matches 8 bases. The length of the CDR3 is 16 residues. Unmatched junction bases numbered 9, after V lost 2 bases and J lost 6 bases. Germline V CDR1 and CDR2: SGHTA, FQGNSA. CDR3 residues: CASSLYLDRGGQPQHF. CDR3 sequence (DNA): TGTGCCAGCAGCTTATATCTCGACAGGGGCGGTCAGCCCCAGCATTTT.

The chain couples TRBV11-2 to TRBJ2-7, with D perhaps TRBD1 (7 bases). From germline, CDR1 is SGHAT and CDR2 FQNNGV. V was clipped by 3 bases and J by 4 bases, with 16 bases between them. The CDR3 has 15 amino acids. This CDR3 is CASSFGGGPAYEQYF. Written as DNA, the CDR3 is TGTGCCAGCAGCTTTGGAGGGGGCCCAGCATACGAGCAGTACTTC.

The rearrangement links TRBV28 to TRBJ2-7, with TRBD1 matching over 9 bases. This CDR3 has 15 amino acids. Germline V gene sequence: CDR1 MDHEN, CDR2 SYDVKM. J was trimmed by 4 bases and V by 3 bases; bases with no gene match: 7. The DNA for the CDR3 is TGTGCCAGCAGTTTCAGGGACAGGGAGACGTACGAGCAGTACTTC. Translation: CASSFRDRETYEQYF.

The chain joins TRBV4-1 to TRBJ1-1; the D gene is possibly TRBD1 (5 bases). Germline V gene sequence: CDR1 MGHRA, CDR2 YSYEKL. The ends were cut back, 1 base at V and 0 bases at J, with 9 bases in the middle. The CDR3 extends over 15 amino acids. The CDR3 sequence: CASSQVPGMNTEAFF. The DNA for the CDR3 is TGCGCCAGCAGCCAAGTGCCAGGGATGAACACTGAAGCTTTCTTT.

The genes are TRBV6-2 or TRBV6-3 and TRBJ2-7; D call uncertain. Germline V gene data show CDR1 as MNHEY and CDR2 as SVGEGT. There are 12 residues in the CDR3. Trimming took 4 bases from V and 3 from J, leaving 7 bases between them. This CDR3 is CASSLDGYEQYV. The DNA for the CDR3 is TGTGCCAGCAGTTTGGACGGCTACGAGCAGTACGTC.

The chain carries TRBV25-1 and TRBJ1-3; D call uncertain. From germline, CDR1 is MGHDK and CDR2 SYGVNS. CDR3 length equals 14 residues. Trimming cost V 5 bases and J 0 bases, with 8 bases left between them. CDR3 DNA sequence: TGTGCCAGCAGTCCCGCTAGCTCTGGAAACACCATATATTTT. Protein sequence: CASSPASSGNTIYF.

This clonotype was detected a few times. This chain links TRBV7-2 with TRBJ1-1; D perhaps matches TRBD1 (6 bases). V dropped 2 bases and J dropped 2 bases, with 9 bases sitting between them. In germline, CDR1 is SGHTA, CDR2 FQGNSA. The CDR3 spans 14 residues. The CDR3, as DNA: TGTGCCAGCAGCTTAAGGACAGATAACACTGAAGCTTTCTTT. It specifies CASSLRTDNTEAFF.